The 25 T cell receptor beta chains below all came from one sample that was sequenced in a study of cytomegalovirus exposure and HLA in healthy donors. The study ran its PCR with 60 Vbeta and 13 Jbeta primers. Repertoires were generated with immunoSEQ multiplex PCR, while TCRdb's copy carries only in-frame clones and drops some. This table holds about 75,000 clones, approximately 82% found once. The specimen was PBMCs. The receptors shown here come from a man aged 18 to 30 in good health and CMV-seronegative.

CDR3 region: CASSEQQVLHEQYF. CDR3 DNA sequence: TGTGCCAGCAGTGAACAACAGGTGTTACACGAGCAGTACTTC. The chain joins TRBV2 to TRBJ2-7, with D possibly TRBD1 on 5 matching bases. Trimming pared 2 bases from V and 5 bases from J, leaving 13 bases between. This CDR3 is built from 14 residues. CDR1 and CDR2 from the germline V gene are SNHLY and FYNNEI.

The chain uses TRBV28 and TRBJ2-2; the match to TRBD1 covers 10 bases. CDR1 and CDR2 from the germline V gene are MDHEN and SYDVKM. The length of the CDR3 is 15 residues. The V and J ends lost 6 bases and 7 bases, in that order; junction bases with no gene match: 8. CDR3 sequence reads: CASRGTGARFGELFF. CDR3 DNA sequence: TGTGCCAGCAGAGGGACAGGGGCTCGATTCGGGGAGCTGTTTTTT.

The chain couples TRBV7-9 to TRBJ2-7, with D hard to call. The germline V gene has CDR1 SEHNR and CDR2 FQNEAQ (reference sequence). Trimming stripped 6 bases from V and 3 bases from J, with 9 bases between. The CDR3 sequence is 12 residues long. The CDR3 reads CASSRSSYEQYF. CDR3 in DNA: TGTGCCAGCAGTCGTTCTAGCTACGAGCAGTACTTC. The whole variable domain, remainder taken from reference TRBV7-9 and TRBJ2-7, is DTGVSQNPRHKITKRGQNVTFRCDPISEHNRLYWYRQTLGQGPEFLTYFQNEAQLEKSRLLSDRFSAERPKGSFSTLEIQRTEQGDSAMYLCASSRSSYEQYFGPGTRLTVT.

The sample holds one count of this clone. The rearrangement uses TRBV25-1 and TRBJ1-5; 8 bases fit TRBD1. This CDR3 spans 18 amino acids. Germline V CDR1 and CDR2: MGHDK, SYGVNS. Trimming took 2 bases from V and 1 from J; bases not matched to a gene: 10. The DNA for the CDR3 is TGTGCCAGCAGTGAAGCTCAGGGGGCGATTGAGAGCAATCAGCCCCAGCATTTT. It is translated as CASSEAQGAIESNQPQHF.

This clone was seen only once. This chain connects TRBV9 to TRBJ1-1; D may be TRBD1 (6 bases). The CDR3 length is 14 residues. V was pared by 4 bases and J by 1 base, with 11 bases between. CDR1 and CDR2 from the germline V gene are SGDLS and YYNGEE. CDR3 DNA sequence: TGTGCCAGCAGCCCCGAAGGGGGGAACACTGAAGCTTTCTTT. As protein: CASSPEGGNTEAFF.

The chain uses TRBV30 and TRBJ2-1, with TRBD2 matching over 7 bases. The CDR3 runs to 14 residues. Germline values: CDR1 GTSNPN, CDR2 SVGIG (reference sequence). The junction had 4 bases not matched to a gene; V was cut back by 1 base and J by 4 bases. DNA of the CDR3: TGTGCCTGGAGTGAAGCGGGGTGGTACAATGAGCAGTTCTTC. As protein: CAWSEAGWYNEQFF.

The chain links TRBV5-4 to TRBJ2-7; D unresolved. The V end was cut by 4 bases, the J end by 3 bases, with 11 bases between. The CDR3 contains 13 residues. Germline CDR1 is SGHNT and CDR2 is YYREEE (reference sequence). CDR3 in DNA: TGTGCCAGCAGCCCAGGTCTGAACTACGAGCAGTACTTC. Protein product: CASSPGLNYEQYF.

The V gene is TRBV5-6, the J gene TRBJ2-7, with 10 bases lining up with TRBD1. Unmatched junction bases numbered 7, after V lost 3 bases and J lost 4 bases. This CDR3 is built from 15 residues. Germline values: CDR1 SGHDT, CDR2 YYEEEE. CDR3 nucleotides: TGTGCCAGCAGCTACTTGACAGGGGGCAAATACGAGCAGTACTTC. The encoded protein is CASSYLTGGKYEQYF. The whole variable domain, remainder taken from reference TRBV5-6 and TRBJ2-7, is DAGVTQSPTHLIKTRGQQVTLRCSPKSGHDTVSWYQQALGQGPQFIFQYYEEEERQRGNFPDRFSGHQFPNYSSELNVNALLLGDSALYLCASSYLTGGKYEQYFGPGTRLTVT.

This chain uses TRBV9 with TRBJ2-2; no clear D gene. Trimming removed 5 bases from V and 1 base from J, with 12 bases in between. CDR3 length equals 15 residues. CDR1 is SGDLS and CDR2 is YYNGEE in the germline V gene. The CDR3 sequence: CASSYGAGNTGELFF. The DNA for the CDR3 is TGTGCCAGCAGTTATGGTGCAGGGAACACCGGGGAGCTGTTTTTT.

The chain is built from TRBV10-3 and TRBJ2-7, with 12 bases aligning to TRBD2. Trimming removed 2 bases from V and 3 bases from J; junction bases left unmatched: 5. There are 16 residues in the CDR3. Germline V gene data show CDR1 as ENHRY and CDR2 as SYGVKD. The CDR3 DNA reads TGTGCCATCAGTGAGCCGAGGACTAGCGGGAACTACGAGCAGTACTTC. This sequence encodes CAISEPRTSGNYEQYF.

This chain uses TRBV9 with TRBJ1-4; D unresolved. CDR1 is SGDLS and CDR2 is YYNGEE in the germline V gene. The CDR3 length is 15 residues. The germline V and J ends were trimmed by 4 bases and 0 bases, with 10 bases remaining between them. CDR3 residues: CASSPGGSTNEKLFF. The CDR3 DNA is TGTGCCAGCAGCCCTGGAGGATCAACTAATGAAAAACTGTTTTTT.

About this clone itself: Other DNA sequences in the sample encode the same CDR3. The J gene is TRBJ1-2, the V gene TRBV30, with D tentatively TRBD1 (5 bases). V was pared by 0 bases and J by 2 bases, with 19 bases between. The CDR3 contains 17 residues. Germline V lookup: CDR1 GTSNPN, CDR2 SVGIG (reference sequence). CDR3 in amino acids: CAWSVSGRGAGNYGYTF. In nucleotides, the CDR3 is TGTGCCTGGAGTGTATCTGGGCGAGGGGCGGGAAACTATGGCTACACCTTC.

This clone was seen just once. The chain has TRBV5-4 and TRBJ1-6; D unresolved. Germline V gene lookup returns CDR1 SGHNT and CDR2 YYREEE (reference sequence). This CDR3 has 17 amino acids. V shed 1 base and J shed 6 bases, with 17 bases lying between them. The CDR3, as DNA: TGTGCCAGCAGCTTGTTGTCTTTCTTCTCGGGTAATTCACCCCTCCACTTT. Residues: CASSLLSFFSGNSPLHF.

V is TRBV6-1 and J is TRBJ1-1, with D maybe TRBD1 (5 bases). The V end lost 0 bases, the J end lost 4 bases, and 18 bases lay between the germline ends. The CDR3 is made up of 17 amino acids. Germline V gene lookup returns CDR1 MNHNS and CDR2 SASEGT. The CDR3 coding sequence is TGTGCCAGCAGTGAAGCGCGGCGAACGGGGGGGGGCACTGAAGCTTTCTTT. As protein: CASSEARRTGGGTEAFF.

The V gene is TRBV6-5, the J gene TRBJ1-1; a weak D match, TRBD1 (6 bases). The ends were cut back, 0 bases at V and 3 bases at J, with 11 bases in the middle. Germline CDR1 reads MNHEY; CDR2 reads SVGAGI. This CDR3 spans 15 amino acids. This CDR3 is CASSYSTGYDTEAFF. In DNA, the CDR3 is TGTGCCAGCAGTTACTCTACAGGGTACGACACTGAAGCTTTCTTT.

The genes are TRBV28 and TRBJ1-5; the D is unclear. Germline V gene data show CDR1 as MDHEN and CDR2 as SYDVKM. The CDR3 contains 15 residues. The V gene lost 3 bases and the J gene lost 3 bases, with 12 bases spanning the gap. CDR3 region: CASSFSGRHNQPQHF. CDR3 nucleotide sequence: TGTGCCAGCAGTTTTAGCGGAAGACACAATCAGCCCCAGCATTTT. Variable domain in full (rest from reference TRBV28 and TRBJ1-5): DVKVTQSSRYLVKRTGEKVFLECVQDMDHENMFWYRQDPGLGLRLIYFSYDVKMKEKGDIPEGYSVSREKKERFSLILESASTNQTSMYLCASSFSGRHNQPQHFGDGTRLSIL.

The V call is TRBV4-1, the J call TRBJ1-6; 7 bases line up with TRBD1. Per the germline V gene, CDR1 is MGHRA and CDR2 is YSYEKL. J was trimmed by 7 bases and V by 3 bases; bases with no gene match: 0. The length of the CDR3 is 13 residues. The CDR3 DNA is TGCGCCAGCAGCCAGGGACAGAATTCACCCCTCCACTTT. This codes for CASSQGQNSPLHF.

The chain employs TRBV30 and TRBJ2-5, with 8 bases aligning to TRBD1. The CDR3 has 16 amino acids. The V gene's germline CDR1 is GTSNPN and CDR2 SVGIG (reference sequence). After removal of 6 bases from V and 4 bases from J, the junction contained 16 bases not matched to a gene. The CDR3 sequence: CACLRTGFLMGETQYF. CDR3 DNA: TGTGCCTGTCTGAGGACAGGGTTTTTGATGGGAGAGACCCAGTACTTC. The full variable domain, completed using reference TRBV30 and TRBJ2-5, is SQTIHQWPATLVQPVGSPLSLECTVEGTSNPNLYWYRQAAGRGLQLLFYSVGIGQISSEVPQNLSASRPQDRQFILSSKKLLLSDSGFYLCACLRTGFLMGETQYFGPGTRLLVL.

This clone was counted only a few times. The V gene is TRBV29-1, the J gene TRBJ2-1; D is possibly TRBD2 (5 bases). Trimming stripped 4 bases from V and 4 bases from J, with 8 bases between. This CDR3 comprises 12 residues. Germline CDR1 and CDR2: SQVTM and ANQGSEA. CDR3 nucleotide sequence: TGCAGCGTTGCCCCGGGGTACAATGAGCAGTTCTTC. Amino acids: CSVAPGYNEQFF.

The chain combines TRBV5-1 with TRBJ1-2; D is possibly TRBD1 (6 bases). CDR3 length equals 14 residues. Looked up from germline, CDR1 is SGHRS and CDR2 is YFSETQ. The V end was cut by 0 bases, the J end by 7 bases, with 13 bases between. CDR3 DNA: TGCGCCAGCAGCTTGGATGGGGGCGCCGGTGGCTACACCTTC. Translated, it gives CASSLDGGAGGYTF.

The chain has TRBV5-1 and TRBJ2-3, with D tentatively TRBD1 (5 bases). In germline, CDR1 is SGHRS, CDR2 YFSETQ. CDR3 length: 15 residues. Trimming took off 3 bases at V and 0 bases at J, with 11 bases between the two ends. The CDR3 nucleotides are TGCGCCAGCAGCTCTTTCAGGGCTAGCACAGATACGCAGTATTTT. Translating it yields CASSSFRASTDTQYF.

The chain joins TRBV10-3 to TRBJ2-1; 8 positions match TRBD2. Germline CDR1 reads ENHRY; CDR2 reads SYGVKD. The junction had 6 bases not matched to a gene; V was cut back by 6 bases and J by 8 bases. The CDR3 totals 13 residues. The CDR3 nucleotides read TGTGCCATCAGAAGTAGCGGGGAGGATGAGCAGTTCTTC. It codes for CAIRSSGEDEQFF.

The chain combines TRBV30 with TRBJ1-2; D perhaps matches TRBD1 (6 bases). Trimming removed 2 bases at V and 5 bases at J, with 15 bases between. Germline V gene sequence: CDR1 GTSNPN, CDR2 SVGIG (reference sequence). This CDR3 is 14 amino acids long. The CDR3, as DNA: TGTGCCTGGAGTCATCCGGGACATCTTTATGGCTACACCTTC. It translates to CAWSHPGHLYGYTF.

As concerns this clone: Other DNA sequences in the same sample also yield this CDR3. The chain joins TRBV9 to TRBJ2-4, with D maybe TRBD1 (6 bases). With 3 bases removed from V and 7 bases from J, the gap between germline ends came to 14 bases. CDR1 and CDR2 (germline): SGDLS, YYNGEE. The CDR3 spans 14 residues. This chain's CDR3 is CASSADRKGNIQYF. DNA of the CDR3: TGTGCCAGCAGCGCTGACAGGAAGGGGAACATTCAGTACTTC.

This sequence joins TRBV4-3 and TRBJ2-7; D is possibly TRBD1 (6 bases). The V end lost 0 bases, the J end lost 2 bases, and 11 bases lay between the germline ends. In germline, CDR1 is LGHNA, CDR2 YSLEER. The CDR3 is 15 amino acids. In DNA form, the CDR3 reads TGCGCCAGCAGCCAAGAGTCAGGGACAACCTACGAGCAGTACTTC. Translated, it gives CASSQESGTTYEQYF.